This TCR beta chain stems from a study of shared clonotypes between healthy human individuals. Notes on the study in general: A reduction in generation probabilities was seen for non-shared clonotypes relative to those shared by all four donors.

Naive CD8 cells were CD45RO-negative, positively selected for CCR7, excluding terminally differentiated effector memory CD45RA+ cells. This table comes from immunoSEQ multiplex PCR, and its TCRdb copy is limited to in-frame clones, with some not included. The sample carries roughly 2.1 million clones, about 92% recorded once. Trimming left V 2 bases short and J 8 bases short, with 8 bases between. Per germline, CDR1 SGDLS and CDR2 YYNGEE. The CDR3 covers 12 residues. Comments on this clone: The antigen is undetermined. At the DNA level, this CDR3 is encoded by other sequences in the same sample as well.

Sequenced material: naive CD8+ T cells from PBMCs. The rearrangement joins TRBV9 to TRBJ2-1; D call uncertain. This clonotype was obtained from a man younger than 35 in good health. Some clones in this sample may be carry-over from other donors' samples. DNA of the CDR3: TGTGCCAGCAGCGTCGTGGAGTATGAGCAGTTCTTC. Protein product: CASSVVEYEQFF.